Listed below are T cell receptor beta chains from one sample, sequenced in a study of shared clonotypes between healthy human individuals. Clones were read by immunoSEQ multiplex PCR, and TCRdb kept only the in-frame ones, dropping some. The table includes 400,000 to 550,000 clones, roughly 85% detected once. Sequencing was performed on PBMCs. Receptors originate from a woman in her thirties or forties in good health. Some clones in this sample may be carry-over from other donors' samples. Both conserved end residues are part of each CDR3. A D gene is named only where the DNA matches it firmly. Rows give clone size only sometimes, using once, few, many, or a class for an expanded clone.

NA	TRBV7-8	NA	TRBJ2-7	TGTGCCAGCAGCTTAGCGAGGGGAAGCCGGCACGAGCAGTACTTC	CASSLARGSRHEQYF
NA	TRBV5-5	NA	TRBJ1-2	TGTGCCAGCAGCTTGTCCTTCGGGGCCCTTAACTATGGCTACACCTTC	CASSLSFGALNYGYTF
NA	TRBV19	NA	TRBJ2-1	TGTGCCAGTAGTATAGGGCTGTGGGCCAAGACTGAGCAGTTCTTC	CASSIGLWAKTEQFF
few	TRBV7-6	NA	TRBJ2-3	TGTGCCAGCAGCCCGACGGCCTTCCCTTTAGACACAGATACGCAGTATTTT	CASSPTAFPLDTDTQYF
once	TRBV7-9	NA	TRBJ2-7	TGTGCCAGCAGCTCCACTCGGACGGGATCCTACGAGCAGTACTTC	CASSSTRTGSYEQYF
NA	TRBV7-8	NA	TRBJ2-1	TGTGCCAGCAGCCCCCGGTGGGGATCCTACAATGAGCAGTTCTTC	CASSPRWGSYNEQFF
NA	TRBV6-5	TRBD1	TRBJ2-7	TGTGCCAGCAGTGTAGGGACAGCTAACACCTACGAGCAGTACTTC	CASSVGTANTYEQYF
NA	TRBV11-2	TRBD2	TRBJ2-1	TGTGCCAGCAGCTTAGATTCGGGTAGCGGGAGGGTTTACAATGAGCAGTTCTTC	CASSLDSGSGRVYNEQFF
NA	TRBV11-2	NA	TRBJ2-7	TGTGCCAGCAGCTTAGATCCGATGGGTGAGCAGTACTTC	CASSLDPMGEQYF
NA	TRBV5-1	TRBD2	TRBJ2-2	TGCGCCAGCAGCTTGGTGGCTAGCGGGAGAGCCGGGGAGCTGTTTTTT	CASSLVASGRAGELFF
NA	TRBV18	NA	TRBJ1-1	TGTGCCAGCTCACCTGAGTCCACTGACACTGAAGCTTTCTTT	CASSPESTDTEAFF
NA	TRBV6-6	NA	TRBJ1-2	TGTGCCAGCAGTTCGTACAGGGACCCTTATGGCTACACCTTC	CASSSYRDPYGYTF
once	TRBV19	TRBD1	TRBJ1-4	TGTGCCAGTATCGAGACAGGGGGCGCGGAAGAAAAACTGTTTTTT	CASIETGGAEEKLFF
NA	TRBV2	NA	TRBJ2-2	TGTGCCAGCAGAAAACTAGCGAACACCGGGGAGCTGTTTTTT	CASRKLANTGELFF
NA	TRBV28	TRBD1	TRBJ2-6	TGTGCCAGCAGTTTTATCCAGGGGGCGGCTGGGGCCAACGTCCTGACTTTC	CASSFIQGAAGANVLTF
NA	TRBV10-2	NA	TRBJ2-5	TGCGCCAGCAGTGAAGCGGGACAGCCAGAGACCCAGTACTTC	CASSEAGQPETQYF
NA	TRBV18	TRBD2	TRBJ2-5	TGTGCCAGCTCAGGAGGACTAGCGAAAGAGACCCAGTACTTC	CASSGGLAKETQYF
NA	TRBV5-4	NA	TRBJ1-1	TGTGCCAGCAGCTCCGGGGTCCTACTTGAAGCTTTCTTT	CASSSGVLLEAFF